These T cell receptor beta chains were read from a single sample in a study of identifying expanded T cells in peripheral blood. Measured with immunoSEQ multiplex PCR; TCRdb has only the in-frame clones, and not every one. The sample holds some 76,000 clones; 85% to 90% are singletons and the top ten take 2.5% to 3.5%. Specimen: blood. The origin of the receptors is a person between 18 and 75 years old in good health. The CDR3 runs from the conserved cysteine through the conserved F or W. The D gene is left open where the match is weak. Only part of the rows carry a size: once, few, many, or a class if the clone is expanded.

d_gene	abundance	len	j_gene	v_gene	CDR3nt	CDR3aa
-	-	14	TRBJ1-4	TRBV10-2	TGCGCCAGCCAGACGGGTGCAACTAATGAAAAACTGTTTTTT	CASQTGATNEKLFF
-	once	12	TRBJ2-3	TRBV2	TGTGCCAGCAGTGTAGAATGGGATACGCAGTATTTT	CASSVEWDTQYF
-	-	15	TRBJ2-3	TRBV5-4	TGTGCCAGCGCTTCACAGGGAACTAGCACAGATACGCAGTATTTT	CASASQGTSTDTQYF
-	once	16	TRBJ2-3	TRBV2	TGTGCCAGACGTTTGACTACGGCCTCTAGCACAGATACGCAGTATTTT	CARRLTTASSTDTQYF
TRBD1	-	14	TRBJ2-7	TRBV18	TGTGCCAGCTCACCAGGGACAGGGACCTACGAGCAGTACTTC	CASSPGTGTYEQYF
-	once	14	TRBJ2-7	TRBV5-5	TGTGCCAGCAGCCTGGGACGAGGATCCTACGAGCAGTACTTC	CASSLGRGSYEQYF
-	once	13	TRBJ2-4	TRBV2	TGTGCCAGCAGTGCAGCGGGTAAAAACATTCAGTACTTC	CASSAAGKNIQYF
-	-	13	TRBJ1-2	TRBV19	TGTGCCAGTAGTATAGACAGGGACCATGGCTACACCTTC	CASSIDRDHGYTF
-	-	14	TRBJ2-6	TRBV2	TGTGCCAGCAGAGAAGGGGCTGGGGCCAACGTCCTGACTTTC	CASREGAGANVLTF
-	-	13	TRBJ2-1	TRBV11-3	TGTGCCAGCAGCTTAGACCCGGCACTAGACCAGTTCTTC	CASSLDPALDQFF
-	-	15	TRBJ1-5	TRBV4-2	TGTGCCAGCAGCCAAAGGGATGAATTCAATCAGCCCCAGCATTTT	CASSQRDEFNQPQHF
TRBD1	-	13	TRBJ1-2	TRBV11-1	TGTGCCAGCAGCCCGCAGGGGGCTTATGGCTACACCTTC	CASSPQGAYGYTF
-	-	13	TRBJ1-1	TRBV10-3	TGTGCCATCAGTGAGACAGTTTACACTGAAGCTTTCTTT	CAISETVYTEAFF
TRBD1	-	15	TRBJ2-4	TRBV7-2	TGTGCCAGCAGCTTGGCCCCGGGACAGGGACTTCAAAGGGACTTC	CASSLAPGQGLQRDF
-	-	14	TRBJ2-3	TRBV29-1	TGCAGCGTTCCCCTCAGGACTAGCACAGATACGCAGTATTTT	CSVPLRTSTDTQYF
TRBD1	-	13	TRBJ2-7	TRBV5-4	TGTGCCAGCAGCTTAGACAGGGCAGGCGAGCAGTACTTC	CASSLDRAGEQYF
TRBD2	-	14	TRBJ2-1	TRBV5-1	TGCGCCAGCAGCACCGGGACTAGCGGGAGGAGGCAGTTCTTC	CASSTGTSGRRQFF
TRBD2	-	15	TRBJ2-5	TRBV5-4	TGTGCCAGCAGCTTGACCCTAGCGGGGGAAGAGACCCAGTACTTC	CASSLTLAGEETQYF
-	-	14	TRBJ1-1	TRBV18	TGTGCCAGCTCACTTGGGCAGGAGAACACTGAAGCTTTCTTT	CASSLGQENTEAFF
TRBD1	-	13	TRBJ2-3	TRBV11-2	TGTGCCAGCAGCGCACAGGGGTGGGAACCCAGGCCTTTT	CASSAQGWEPRPF
-	-	15	TRBJ2-7	TRBV2	TGTGCCAGCAGTGAAGGTCCCCTCGAATCCTACGAGCAGTACTTC	CASSEGPLESYEQYF
-	-	11	TRBJ2-7	TRBV2	TGTGCCAGCAGTGACAGGGGCGAGCAGTACTTC	CASSDRGEQYF
-	-	13	TRBJ1-1	TRBV11-2	TGTGCCAGCAGCTTCGGCCAAAACACTGAAGCTTTCTTT	CASSFGQNTEAFF
-	few	15	TRBJ1-3	TRBV18	TGTGCCAGCTCACCCGGTGTGAGGGGTGGAAACACCATATATTTT	CASSPGVRGGNTIYF
TRBD2	-	13	TRBJ2-4	TRBV7-3	TGTGCCAGCAGCGGGGGACTAGCAAACATTCAGTACTTC	CASSGGLANIQYF
-	-	15	TRBJ1-3	TRBV15	TGTGCCACCAGCAGAGCGGGAACGTATGGAAACACCATATATTTT	CATSRAGTYGNTIYF
-	-	12	TRBJ1-2	TRBV5-4	TGTGCCAGCAGCCGAGAGGACTATGGCTACACCTTC	CASSREDYGYTF
-	few	15	TRBJ2-1	TRBV29-1	TGCAGCGTTGAAGACGGGGGGCGAGGGTACAATGAGCAGTTCTTC	CSVEDGGRGYNEQFF
-	-	13	TRBJ1-1	TRBV7-3	TGTGCCAGCAGCTTAAGTTTGAACACTGAAGCTTTCTTT	CASSLSLNTEAFF